These 26 T cell receptor beta chains originate from one sample sequenced in a study of shared clonotypes between healthy human individuals. Naive CD8 cells comprised CD45RO-negative, CCR7-positively selected cells, excluding terminally differentiated effector memory CD45RA+ cells. Some clones are missing from TCRdb's copy, which holds only in-frame ones; the method was immunoSEQ multiplex PCR. The top ten hold approximately 1.2% of the sample, which has around 2,000,000 clones, 85% to 95% seen once. The sequencing input was naive CD8+ T cells sorted from blood. The receptors stem from a man between 18 and 29 years old in good health.

The chain employs TRBV28 and TRBJ1-2, with a possible D match to TRBD1 (5 bases). The V gene lost 5 bases and the J gene lost 6 bases, with 16 bases spanning the gap. The CDR3 consists of 14 residues. The germline V gene has CDR1 MDHEN and CDR2 SYDVKM. Here the CDR3 DNA reads TGTGCCAGCAGTCCTATTGACAGTGGGGATGGCTACACCTTC. It is translated as CASSPIDSGDGYTF.

This sequence joins TRBV30 and TRBJ2-6; a possible D gene is TRBD2 (6 bases). The ends were cut back, 2 bases at V and 2 bases at J, with 10 bases in the middle. The CDR3 extends over 15 amino acids. Germline lookup yields CDR1 GTSNPN and CDR2 SVGIG (reference sequence). CDR3 amino acids: CAWSLTGAGANVLTF. The CDR3, as DNA: TGTGCCTGGAGTCTCACGGGAGCTGGGGCCAACGTCCTGACTTTC.

This clone occurred once. The chain couples TRBV13 to TRBJ2-1; 16 nucleotides align to TRBD2. The V and J ends lost 5 bases and 0 bases, in that order; junction bases with no gene match: 10. Germline assignment: CDR1 PRHDT and CDR2 FYEKMQ (reference sequence). The CDR3 sequence is 20 residues long. The DNA for the CDR3 is TGTGCCAGCAGCCTAACGTCGGGACTAGCGGGAGGGTTCTCCTACAATGAGCAGTTCTTC. It codes for CASSLTSGLAGGFSYNEQFF.

The chain joins TRBV5-6 to TRBJ2-2, with a tentative D call TRBD1 (5 bases). V was shortened by 0 bases and J by 5 bases, with 17 bases between the two germline ends. This CDR3 comprises 17 residues. Germline values: CDR1 SGHDT, CDR2 YYEEEE. CDR3 nucleotide sequence: TGTGCCAGCAGCTTGGGGGGCACTATGGGATCTACCGGGGAGCTGTTTTTT. Translated: CASSLGGTMGSTGELFF. Full variable domain (rest looked up from reference TRBV5-6 and TRBJ2-2): DAGVTQSPTHLIKTRGQQVTLRCSPKSGHDTVSWYQQALGQGPQFIFQYYEEEERQRGNFPDRFSGHQFPNYSSELNVNALLLGDSALYLCASSLGGTMGSTGELFFGEGSRLTVL.

The chain couples TRBV7-2 to TRBJ1-2, with D possibly TRBD1 on 5 matching bases. Trimming cost V 2 bases and J 0 bases, with 16 bases left between them. The CDR3 covers 17 residues. Germline V gives CDR1 SGHTA, CDR2 FQGNSA. CDR3 nucleotide sequence: TGTGCCAGCAGCTTAATGCCACGGGACGCATCTAACTATGGCTACACCTTC. It is translated as CASSLMPRDASNYGYTF.

This chain uses TRBV4-1 with TRBJ1-6, with 8 bases aligning to TRBD1. The CDR3 sequence is 16 residues long. Germline lookup yields CDR1 MGHRA and CDR2 YSYEKL. Trimming removed 2 bases from V and 13 bases from J; junction bases left unmatched: 13. The CDR3 is CASSQSPGTGGHPLHF. CDR3 sequence (DNA): TGCGCCAGCAGCCAATCCCCCGGGACAGGCGGCCACCCCCTCCACTTT.

The chain links TRBV2 to TRBJ1-2, with 10 bases matching TRBD1. The CDR3 covers 14 residues. Germline assignment: CDR1 SNHLY and CDR2 FYNNEI. J gave up 3 bases and V 4 bases, and 2 bases lay outside the gene matches. CDR3 protein: CASSAGQGDYGYTF. As DNA, the CDR3 is TGTGCCAGCAGTGCCGGACAGGGGGACTATGGCTACACCTTC.

This clone turned up a few times. The chain recombines TRBV19 with TRBJ1-6, with 8 bases fitting TRBD1. CDR3 length equals 15 residues. CDR1 LNHDA and CDR2 SQIVND come from the germline V gene (reference sequence). With V trimmed by 5 bases and J by 7 bases, 7 bases remained unmatched. This chain's CDR3 is CASSLGQGQNSPLHF. CDR3 sequence (DNA): TGTGCCAGTAGTCTCGGACAGGGACAGAATTCACCCCTCCACTTT.

The genes are TRBV4-1 and TRBJ1-3; D remains ambiguous. Trimming shortened V by 0 bases and J by 4 bases, and 13 bases separated the two germline ends. Germline lookup yields CDR1 MGHRA and CDR2 YSYEKL. The CDR3 extends over 16 amino acids. CDR3 sequence reads: CASSQDSPWLGNTIYF. Written as DNA, the CDR3 is TGCGCCAGCAGCCAAGATTCGCCGTGGTTGGGAAACACCATATATTTT.

With respect to this clone: At the DNA level, this CDR3 is encoded by other sequences in the same sample as well. V gene TRBV7-9 combines with J gene TRBJ2-7; maybe TRBD2 (5 bases). The CDR3 runs 12 residues. Germline CDR1 SEHNR, CDR2 FQNEAQ (reference sequence). V was cut by 1 base and J by 7 bases, with 8 bases left in between. CDR3 DNA sequence: TGTGCCAGCAGCTTAGGAGGGTGGGAGCAGTACTTC. Its protein is CASSLGGWEQYF. Together with reference TRBV7-9 and TRBJ2-7, the CDR3 gives the full variable domain: DTGVSQNPRHKITKRGQNVTFRCDPISEHNRLYWYRQTLGQGPEFLTYFQNEAQLEKSRLLSDRFSAERPKGSFSTLEIQRTEQGDSAMYLCASSLGGWEQYFGPGTRLTVT.

For the CDR3, the DNA is TGTGCCAGCAGTCCCGCACCGGGAGGCTACGAGCAGTACTTC. Its translation: CASSPAPGGYEQYF. The gene calls are TRBV11-2 and TRBJ2-7, with 7 positions matching TRBD2. Germline lookup yields CDR1 SGHAT and CDR2 FQNNGV. CDR3 length equals 14 residues. Losses at the gene ends were 6 bases for V and 3 bases for J; bases not matched to a gene: 8.

The chain is built from TRBV20-1 and TRBJ1-1; unclear D gene. Trimming took off 8 bases at V and 7 bases at J, with 11 bases between the two ends. CDR1 is DFQATT and CDR2 is SNEGSKA in the germline V gene (reference sequence). The CDR3 has 10 amino acids. CDR3 in DNA: TGCAGTACACTTGCTAATGAAGCTTTCTTT. Translation gives CSTLANEAFF.

The chain joins TRBV25-1 to TRBJ1-3; unclear D gene. This CDR3 contains 14 residues. V dropped 9 bases and J dropped 0 bases, with 12 bases sitting between them. The germline V gene has CDR1 MGHDK and CDR2 SYGVNS. The CDR3 sequence: CASSDKNSGNTIYF. The CDR3 coding sequence is TGTGCCAGTAGCGACAAGAACTCTGGAAACACCATATATTTT.

The chain links TRBV6-4 to TRBJ2-1; 9 positions agree with TRBD2. The CDR3 consists of 16 residues. Germline V gives CDR1 MRHNA, CDR2 SNTAGT. V gave up 0 bases and J gave up 6 bases; unmatched junction bases: 6. The CDR3 DNA sequence: TGTGCCAGCAGTGACTCGGCTAGCGGGATAGGCAATGAGCAGTTCTTC. Translation: CASSDSASGIGNEQFF.

The CDR3 sequence is CATREGTSGSYEQYF. The CDR3 bases are TGTGCCACCAGGGAAGGGACTAGCGGCTCCTACGAGCAGTACTTC. The chain carries TRBV15 and TRBJ2-7, with 11 bases lining up with TRBD2. The ends lost 6 bases at V and 0 bases at J; junction bases unmatched: 4. This CDR3 is 15 amino acids long. From germline, CDR1 is LNHNV and CDR2 YYDKDF (reference sequence).

This clone was found a few times. V and J are TRBV4-2 and TRBJ1-6; D is undetermined. This CDR3 has 13 residues. Looked up from germline, CDR1 is LGHNA and CDR2 is YNFKEQ. Trimming pared 0 bases from V and 13 bases from J, leaving 10 bases between. CDR3 DNA sequence: TGTGCCAGCAGCCAAGACGCACGAGGGCCCCTCCACTTT. This gives the protein CASSQDARGPLHF.

The rearrangement uses TRBV27 and TRBJ2-2; D is unclear. Germline assignment: CDR1 MNHEY and CDR2 SMNVEV (reference sequence). V was cut by 8 bases and J by 6 bases, with 10 bases left in between. This CDR3 contains 12 residues. CDR3 DNA: TGTGCCAGCGGGTGGGCGCCCGGGGAGCTGTTTTTT. Its translation is CASGWAPGELFF.

To note about this clone: Other DNA sequences from this sample encode an identical CDR3 as well. V is TRBV7-9 and J is TRBJ2-7, with D unclear. Germline V gene data show CDR1 as SEHNR and CDR2 as FQNEAQ (reference sequence). Trimming shortened V by 4 bases and J by 4 bases, and 8 bases separated the two germline ends. The CDR3 is 12 residues long. The CDR3 DNA follows: TGTGCCAGCAGCTCAGAATCTTACGAGCAGTACTTC. It is translated as CASSSESYEQYF.

Note on this clone: Other DNA sequences in the same sample also yield this CDR3. The CDR3 spells CASSFRGKNTEAFF. The CDR3 bases are TGTGCCAGCAGTTTCCGGGGAAAGAACACTGAAGCTTTCTTT. The V gene is TRBV28, the J gene TRBJ1-1; unclear D gene. Trimming removed 3 bases at V and 1 base at J, with 9 bases between. CDR3 size: 14 residues. Germline CDR1 and CDR2: MDHEN and SYDVKM.

The chain has TRBV7-9 and TRBJ1-4, with D possibly TRBD1 on 5 matching bases. V was shortened by 5 bases and J by 7 bases, with 20 bases between the two germline ends. This CDR3 comprises 16 residues. Per germline, CDR1 SEHNR and CDR2 FQNEAQ (reference sequence). Written as DNA, the CDR3 is TGTGCCAGCAGCCAACTAGGGGAACAGGTCCGTGAAAAACTGTTTTTT. This translates into CASSQLGEQVREKLFF.

This clone was observed a single time. The rearrangement links TRBV27 to TRBJ1-1, with D tentatively TRBD1 (6 bases). This CDR3 is 14 amino acids long. Looked up from germline, CDR1 is MNHEY and CDR2 is SMNVEV (reference sequence). Trimming cost V 4 bases and J 5 bases, with 14 bases left between them. The CDR3 sequence is CASSSITGYTEAFF. DNA of the CDR3: TGTGCCAGCAGTTCAATAACAGGGTATACTGAAGCTTTCTTT.

The genes are TRBV19 and TRBJ2-7, with D unresolved. Germline V gene sequence: CDR1 LNHDA, CDR2 SQIVND (reference sequence). The CDR3 sequence is 13 residues long. The V and J ends lost 3 bases and 2 bases respectively, with 8 bases between them. The CDR3 DNA sequence: TGTGCCAGTAGTATCGGTTACACCTACGAGCAGTACTTC. This translates into CASSIGYTYEQYF.

The rearrangement links TRBV4-3 to TRBJ2-5; D is possibly TRBD2 (5 bases). Between the trimmed V and J ends, which lost 0 bases and 2 bases, there was a span of 16 bases. CDR1 and CDR2 (germline): LGHNA, YSLEER. The CDR3 loop spans 17 amino acids. CDR3 residues: CASSQEFSRTYQETQYF. CDR3 nucleotides: TGCGCCAGCAGCCAAGAATTCTCGCGGACTTATCAAGAGACCCAGTACTTC.

V usage is TRBV19 and J usage is TRBJ2-1, with D perhaps TRBD2 (6 bases). Germline V gives CDR1 LNHDA, CDR2 SQIVND (reference sequence). Trimming stripped 8 bases from V and 4 bases from J, with 18 bases between. The CDR3 is made up of 15 amino acids. DNA for the CDR3: TGTGCCAGTGGGGCGCGTAGCGGACTGTACAATGAGCAGTTCTTC. As protein: CASGARSGLYNEQFF. Combining the CDR3 with reference TRBV19 and TRBJ2-1 gives the whole variable domain DGGITQSPKYLFRKEGQNVTLSCEQNLNHDAMYWYRQDPGQGLRLIYYSQIVNDFQKGDIAEGYSVSREKKESFPLTVTSAQKNPTAFYLCASGARSGLYNEQFFGPGTRLTVL.

The gene calls are TRBV9 and TRBJ2-1; a possible D gene is TRBD1 (6 bases). V gave up 3 bases and J gave up 9 bases, with 16 bases separating them. CDR3 size: 14 residues. Looked up from germline, CDR1 is SGDLS and CDR2 is YYNGEE. CDR3 region: CASSAALGAGEQFF. CDR3 nucleotides: TGTGCCAGCAGCGCAGCTTTGGGGGCGGGTGAGCAGTTCTTC.

The chain combines TRBV13 with TRBJ2-1; 7 nucleotides match TRBD2. The junction had 5 bases not matched to a gene; V was cut back by 2 bases and J by 7 bases. This CDR3 is 14 amino acids long. Germline-derived CDR1 and CDR2 are PRHDT and FYEKMQ (reference sequence). The CDR3 bases are TGTGCCAGCAGCTTATTCCTAGCGGAAAATGAGCAGTTCTTC. Residues: CASSLFLAENEQFF. Filled out from reference TRBV13 and TRBJ2-1, the complete variable domain reads AAGVIQSPRHLIKEKRETATLKCYPIPRHDTVYWYQQGPGQDPQFLISFYEKMQSDKGSIPDRFSAQQFSDYHSELNMSSLELGDSALYFCASSLFLAENEQFFGPGTRLTVL.